The entry below gives a single T cell receptor (beta chain) sequence along with its context. Its antigen is currently unknown. In the original processing: Patient CD8+ clones larger than 1% rarely matched published virus-specific TCRB sequences. The repertoire was sequenced with immunoSEQ multiplex PCR; TCRdb's copy has only in-frame clones and lacks some. Clone size and the V and J calls come from that table; the DNA yielded D and trimming. In the table there are about 5,500 clones, roughly 80% of which are singletons. Germline V gives CDR1 SGHNT, CDR2 YYREEE (reference sequence). V lost 4 bases and J lost 4, with 10 bases in between. This CDR3 region has 13 residues. This sample is drawn from a study of somatic mutations in cytotoxic T cells in rheumatoid arthritis. Study-wide context: Flow cytometry sorted some V beta antibody-stained T-cell populations to nearly 100% purity, V beta1+ cells among them being sequenced for TCRB. The study's findings and limits: No correction for multiple comparisons was applied to the slight TRBV07 underrepresentation in rheumatoid arthritis patients.

Material: CD8+ T cells sorted from blood. The V and J genes are TRBV5-4 and TRBJ2-3; D ambiguous. This clonotype was sampled from a woman aged 45-60 years with rheumatoid arthritis. In DNA, the CDR3 is TGTGCCAGCAGCCCCTCGTTTCCAGATACGCAGTATTTT. This sequence encodes CASSPSFPDTQYF. The variable domain in full, with the rest retrieved from reference TRBV5-4 and TRBJ2-3, is ETGVTQSPTHLIKTRGQQVTLRCSSQSGHNTVSWYQQALGQGPQFIFQYYREEENGRGNFPPRFSGLQFPNYSSELNVNALELDDSALYLCASSPSFPDTQYFGPGTRLTVL.